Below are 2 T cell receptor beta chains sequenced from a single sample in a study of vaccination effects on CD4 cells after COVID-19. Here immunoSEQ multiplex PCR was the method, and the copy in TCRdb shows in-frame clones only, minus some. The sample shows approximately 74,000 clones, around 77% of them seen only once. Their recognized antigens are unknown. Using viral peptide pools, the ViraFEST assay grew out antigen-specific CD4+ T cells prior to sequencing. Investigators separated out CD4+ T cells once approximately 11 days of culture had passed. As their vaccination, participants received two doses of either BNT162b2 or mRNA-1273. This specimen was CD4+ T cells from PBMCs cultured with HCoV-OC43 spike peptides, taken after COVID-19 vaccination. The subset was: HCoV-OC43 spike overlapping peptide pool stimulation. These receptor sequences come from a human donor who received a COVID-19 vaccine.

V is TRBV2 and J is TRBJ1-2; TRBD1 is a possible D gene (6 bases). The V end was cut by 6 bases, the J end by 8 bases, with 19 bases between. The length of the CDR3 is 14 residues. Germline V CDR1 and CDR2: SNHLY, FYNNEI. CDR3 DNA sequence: TGTGCCAGCAGCTTCGCGGGGGCCGGAGGAGGCTACACCTTC. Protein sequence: CASSFAGAGGGYTF.

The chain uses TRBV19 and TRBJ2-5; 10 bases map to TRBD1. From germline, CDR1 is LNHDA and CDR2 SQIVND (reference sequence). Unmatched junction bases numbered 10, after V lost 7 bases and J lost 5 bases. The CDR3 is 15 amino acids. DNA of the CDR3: TGTGCCAGTACCCCTACCCGGACAGGGGGGGAGACCCAGTACTTC. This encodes CASTPTRTGGETQYF.